By share, the clone carrying this T cell receptor beta chain ranks as medium-sized. Antigen specificity is unknown. The CDR3 consists of 13 residues. Germline CDR1 is SGHDN and CDR2 is FVKESK. V shed 4 bases and J shed 6 bases, with 11 bases lying between them. Multiplex touch-down PCR with TRB-A/B primers amplified rearranged V-D-J TRB sequences. One entry per CDR3 protein, called by TCRdb with MiXCR from the multiplex PCR reads. The table has about 3,000 distinct CDR3 sequences, over 30% seen once; the top ten hold over 12%. These data come from a study of T cell repertoires in aging, cancer and after chemotherapy. In the study overall: The full dataset contained 7 million to 9.5 million TCR reads.

Points from the study as a whole: Loss of evenness, beyond lost richness, contributed to age-related TCR diversity decline in cancer patients. Age-matched healthy donors had significantly more diverse, less clonal blood TCR repertoires than untreated cancer patients.

The template was genomic DNA from peripheral blood, not RNA. The V call is TRBV14, the J call TRBJ2-3; D not certain. This clonotype was obtained from a human donor in good health. The sample taken for sequencing was blood. The CDR3 is CASSPFLGDTQYF. The CDR3 DNA reads as TGTGCCAGCAGCCCGTTCCTCGGGGATACGCAGTATTTT.